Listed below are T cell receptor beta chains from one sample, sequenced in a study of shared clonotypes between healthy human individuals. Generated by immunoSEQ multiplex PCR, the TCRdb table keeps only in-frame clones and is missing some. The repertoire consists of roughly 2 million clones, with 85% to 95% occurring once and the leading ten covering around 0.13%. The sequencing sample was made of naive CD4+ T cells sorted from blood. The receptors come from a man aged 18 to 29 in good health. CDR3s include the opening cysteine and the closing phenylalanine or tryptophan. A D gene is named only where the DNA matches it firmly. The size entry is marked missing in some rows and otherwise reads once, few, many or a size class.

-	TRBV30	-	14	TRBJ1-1	CAWSVQNSNTEAFF	TGTGCCTGGAGTGTACAGAACTCGAACACTGAAGCTTTCTTT
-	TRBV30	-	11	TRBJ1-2	CAWSRAGGYTF	TGTGCCTGGAGCCGGGCCGGAGGCTACACCTTC
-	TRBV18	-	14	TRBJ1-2	CASSPLTGGYGYTF	TGTGCCAGCTCACCGTTGACAGGCGGCTATGGCTACACCTTC
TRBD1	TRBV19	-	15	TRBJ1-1	CASTPPGTGNTEAFF	TGTGCCAGTACCCCGCCGGGGACAGGGAACACTGAAGCTTTCTTT
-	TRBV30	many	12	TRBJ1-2	CAWSARSEGYTF	TGTGCCTGGAGTGCTAGATCGGAAGGCTACACCTTC
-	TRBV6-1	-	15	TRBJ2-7	CASSLGTQSSYEQYF	TGTGCCAGCAGCCTCGGGACGCAAAGCTCCTACGAGCAGTACTTC
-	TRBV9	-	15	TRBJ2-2	CASSVGEGDTGELFF	TGTGCCAGCAGCGTAGGTGAGGGCGACACCGGGGAGCTGTTTTTT
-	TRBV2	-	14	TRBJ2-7	CASAIEGSSYEQYF	TGTGCCAGCGCCATTGAAGGGTCCTCCTACGAGCAGTACTTC
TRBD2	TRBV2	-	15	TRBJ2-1	CASKRTSGRNNEQFF	TGTGCCAGCAAGCGGACTAGCGGGAGAAACAATGAGCAGTTCTTC
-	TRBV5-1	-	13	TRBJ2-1	CASSFSGYNEQFF	TGCGCCAGCAGCTTCTCAGGATACAATGAGCAGTTCTTC
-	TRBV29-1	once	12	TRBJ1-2	CSVSGGTYGYTF	TGCAGCGTTTCAGGCGGTACCTATGGCTACACCTTC
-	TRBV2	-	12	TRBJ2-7	CASKGLGSEGYF	TGTGCCAGCAAGGGTCTAGGAAGCGAGGGGTACTTC
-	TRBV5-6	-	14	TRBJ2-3	CASSRERGTDTQYF	TGTGCCAGCAGCCGCGAGAGGGGCACAGATACGCAGTATTTT
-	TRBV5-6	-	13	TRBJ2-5	CASSLETPETQYF	TGTGCCAGCAGCTTGGAGACCCCAGAGACCCAGTACTTC
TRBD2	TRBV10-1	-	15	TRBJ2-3	CASSLTSGSTDTQYF	TGCGCCAGCAGCTTGACTAGCGGGAGTACAGATACGCAGTATTTT
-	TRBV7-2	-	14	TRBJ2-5	CASSRRRFQETQYF	TGTGCCAGCAGCCGCCGGAGGTTTCAAGAGACCCAGTACTTC
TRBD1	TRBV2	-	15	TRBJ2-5	CASRWTGSPQETQYF	TGTGCCAGCCGGTGGACAGGGTCGCCTCAAGAGACCCAGTACTTC
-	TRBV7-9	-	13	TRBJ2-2	CASIRGSTGELFF	TGTGCCAGCATACGGGGGTCCACCGGGGAGCTGTTTTTT
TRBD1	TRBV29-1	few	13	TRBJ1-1	CSVGTGVGTEAFF	TGCAGCGTTGGGACAGGGGTGGGCACTGAAGCTTTCTTT
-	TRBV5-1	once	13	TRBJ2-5	CASSVTGTETQYF	TGCGCCAGCAGCGTCACAGGGACGGAGACCCAGTACTTC
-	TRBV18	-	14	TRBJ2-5	CASSNLGAKETQYF	TGTGCCAGCTCCAATCTCGGGGCGAAAGAGACCCAGTACTTC
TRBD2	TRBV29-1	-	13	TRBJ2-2	CSVGSGRSGELFF	TGCAGCGTTGGTAGCGGGAGGTCCGGGGAGCTGTTTTTT
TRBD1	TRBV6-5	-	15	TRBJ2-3	CASSYHITGADTQYF	TGTGCCAGCAGTTACCATATAACAGGGGCAGATACGCAGTATTTT
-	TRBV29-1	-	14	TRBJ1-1	CSVRRTVQNTEAFF	TGCAGCGTTAGGAGGACAGTCCAGAACACTGAAGCTTTCTTT
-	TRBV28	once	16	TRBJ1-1	CASSLITGSGNTEAFF	TGTGCCAGCAGTTTAATTACGGGGAGTGGAAACACTGAAGCTTTCTTT
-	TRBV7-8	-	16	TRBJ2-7	CASSENPGSPLYEQYF	TGTGCCAGCAGCGAGAACCCCGGGAGTCCCCTTTACGAGCAGTACTTC
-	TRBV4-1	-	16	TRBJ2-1	CASSQAPQGNYNEQFF	TGCGCCAGCAGCCAAGCCCCGCAGGGAAACTACAATGAGCAGTTCTTC
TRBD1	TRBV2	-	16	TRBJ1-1	CASSDARQGGGTEAFF	TGTGCCAGCAGTGATGCAAGACAGGGAGGGGGCACTGAAGCTTTCTTT
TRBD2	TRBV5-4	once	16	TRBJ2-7	CASSFPGVAGGKEQYF	TGTGCCAGCAGCTTTCCCGGGGTAGCGGGAGGGAAAGAGCAGTACTTC
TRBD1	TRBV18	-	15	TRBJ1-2	CASSPILGTGDGYTF	TGTGCCAGCTCACCGATACTAGGGACAGGGGATGGCTACACCTTC
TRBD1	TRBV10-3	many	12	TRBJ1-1	CAISWDSEEAFF	TGTGCCATCAGTTGGGACAGCGAAGAAGCTTTCTTT
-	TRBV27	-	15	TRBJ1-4	CASSLIGQYNEKLFF	TGTGCCAGCAGTTTAATAGGACAATATAATGAAAAACTGTTTTTT
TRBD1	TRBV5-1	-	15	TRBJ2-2	CASSFTGGVSGELFF	TGCGCCAGCAGCTTTACAGGGGGCGTCTCCGGGGAGCTGTTTTTT
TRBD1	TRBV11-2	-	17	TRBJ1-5	CASSLTGGDYGNQPQHF	TGTGCCAGCAGCCTTACAGGGGGTGACTATGGCAATCAGCCCCAGCATTTT
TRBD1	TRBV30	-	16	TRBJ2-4	CAWSSGTAMTKNIQYF	TGTGCCTGGAGTTCGGGGACAGCAATGACCAAAAACATTCAGTACTTC
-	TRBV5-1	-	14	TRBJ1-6	CASSWGGENSPLHF	TGCGCCAGCAGTTGGGGCGGGGAAAATTCACCCCTCCACTTT
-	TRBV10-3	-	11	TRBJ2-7	CAISDSGEQYF	TGTGCCATCAGTGATTCGGGCGAGCAGTACTTC
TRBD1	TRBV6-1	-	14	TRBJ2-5	CASSRDRGSETQYF	TGTGCCAGCAGTCGGGACAGGGGTTCGGAGACCCAGTACTTC
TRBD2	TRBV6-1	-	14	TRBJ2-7	CASTKTGLAYEQYF	TGTGCCAGCACCAAAACGGGACTAGCCTACGAGCAGTACTTC
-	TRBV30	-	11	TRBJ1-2	CAWREAVGYTF	TGTGCCTGGAGAGAAGCTGTAGGCTACACCTTC
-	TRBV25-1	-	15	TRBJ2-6	CASSTQGSGANVLTF	TGTGCCAGCAGCACGCAGGGATCCGGGGCCAACGTCCTGACTTTC
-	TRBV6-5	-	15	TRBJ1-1	CASSYSGIGTTEAFF	TGTGCCAGCAGTTACTCGGGGATAGGGACCACTGAAGCTTTCTTT
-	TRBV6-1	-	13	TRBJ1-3	CASSEQPGNTIYF	TGTGCCAGCAGTGAGCAGCCTGGAAACACCATATATTTT
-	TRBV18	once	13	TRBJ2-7	CASSPTPIYEQYF	TGTGCCAGCTCACCGACTCCAATTTACGAGCAGTACTTC
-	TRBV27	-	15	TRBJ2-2	CASSPRGTYTGELFF	TGTGCCAGCAGTCCTCGGGGAACCTACACCGGGGAGCTGTTTTTT
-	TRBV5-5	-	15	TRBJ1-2	CASSGIQGVSYGYTF	TGTGCCAGCAGCGGAATACAGGGTGTTAGCTATGGCTACACCTTC
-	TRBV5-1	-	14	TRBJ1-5	CASSSGDSNQPQHF	TGCGCCAGCAGCAGCGGAGACAGCAATCAGCCCCAGCATTTT
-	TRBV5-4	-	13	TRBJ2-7	CASSSQGPYEQYF	TGTGCCAGCAGCTCACAGGGTCCCTACGAGCAGTACTTC
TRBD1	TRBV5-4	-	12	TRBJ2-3	CASSVGQGSQYF	TGTGCCAGCAGCGTCGGACAGGGATCGCAGTATTTT
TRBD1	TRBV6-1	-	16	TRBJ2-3	CASSEAGNRGWDTQYF	TGTGCCAGCAGTGAAGCAGGGAACAGGGGGTGGGATACGCAGTATTTT
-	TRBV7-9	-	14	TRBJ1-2	CASSYEAGGYGYTF	TGTGCCAGCAGCTACGAGGCGGGTGGCTATGGCTACACCTTC
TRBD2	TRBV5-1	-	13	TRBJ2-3	CASSPTSGGTQYF	TGCGCCAGCAGCCCAACTAGCGGTGGGACGCAGTATTTT
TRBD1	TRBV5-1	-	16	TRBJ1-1	CASSLKSGTGYTEAFF	TGCGCCAGCAGCTTGAAATCCGGGACAGGGTACACTGAAGCTTTCTTT
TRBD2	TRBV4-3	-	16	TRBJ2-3	CASSQGPSGITDTQYF	TGCGCCAGCAGCCAAGGACCTAGCGGGATCACAGATACGCAGTATTTT